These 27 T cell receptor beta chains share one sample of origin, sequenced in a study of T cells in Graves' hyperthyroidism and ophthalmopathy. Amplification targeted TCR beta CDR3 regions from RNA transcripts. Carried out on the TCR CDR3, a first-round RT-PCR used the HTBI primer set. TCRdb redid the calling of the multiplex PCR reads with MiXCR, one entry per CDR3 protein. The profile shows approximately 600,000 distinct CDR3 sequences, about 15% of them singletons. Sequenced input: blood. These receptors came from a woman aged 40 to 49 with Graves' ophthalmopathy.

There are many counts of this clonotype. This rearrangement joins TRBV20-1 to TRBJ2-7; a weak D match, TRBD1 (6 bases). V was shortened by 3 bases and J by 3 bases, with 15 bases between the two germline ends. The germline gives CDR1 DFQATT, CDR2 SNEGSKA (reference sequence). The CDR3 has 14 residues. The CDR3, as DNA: TGCAGTGCTAGGGAGAGGACAGTCGGCTACGAGCAGTACTTC. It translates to CSARERTVGYEQYF.

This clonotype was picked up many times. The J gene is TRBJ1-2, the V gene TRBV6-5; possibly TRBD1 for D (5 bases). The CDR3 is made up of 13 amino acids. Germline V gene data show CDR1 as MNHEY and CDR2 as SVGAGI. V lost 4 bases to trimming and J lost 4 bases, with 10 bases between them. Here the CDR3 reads CASSSGGGYGYTF. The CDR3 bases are TGTGCCAGCAGTTCCGGGGGTGGCTATGGCTACACCTTC.

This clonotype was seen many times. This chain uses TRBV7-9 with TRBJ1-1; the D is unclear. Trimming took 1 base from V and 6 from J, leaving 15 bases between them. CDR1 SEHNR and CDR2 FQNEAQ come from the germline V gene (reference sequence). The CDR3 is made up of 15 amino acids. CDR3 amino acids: CASSLGEVGLPEAFF. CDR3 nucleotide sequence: TGTGCCAGCAGCTTAGGGGAGGTAGGGCTCCCTGAAGCTTTCTTT. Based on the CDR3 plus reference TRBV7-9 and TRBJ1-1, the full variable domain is DTGVSQNPRHKITKRGQNVTFRCDPISEHNRLYWYRQTLGQGPEFLTYFQNEAQLEKSRLLSDRFSAERPKGSFSTLEIQRTEQGDSAMYLCASSLGEVGLPEAFFGQGTRLTVV.

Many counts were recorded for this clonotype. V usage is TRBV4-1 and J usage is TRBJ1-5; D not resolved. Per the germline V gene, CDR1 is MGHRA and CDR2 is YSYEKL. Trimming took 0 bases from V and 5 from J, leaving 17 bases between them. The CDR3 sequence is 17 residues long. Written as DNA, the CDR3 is TGCGCCAGCAGCCAAGATCTTGATAGGGCCCGGGATCAGCCCCAGCATTTT. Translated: CASSQDLDRARDQPQHF.

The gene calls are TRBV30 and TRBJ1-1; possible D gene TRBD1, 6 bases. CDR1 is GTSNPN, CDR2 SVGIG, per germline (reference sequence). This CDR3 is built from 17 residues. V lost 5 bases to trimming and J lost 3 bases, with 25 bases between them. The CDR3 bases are TGTGCCTGGGTCTGGGCGTACGGAGTGGAGGGGGACACTGAAGCTTTCTTT. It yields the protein CAWVWAYGVEGDTEAFF.

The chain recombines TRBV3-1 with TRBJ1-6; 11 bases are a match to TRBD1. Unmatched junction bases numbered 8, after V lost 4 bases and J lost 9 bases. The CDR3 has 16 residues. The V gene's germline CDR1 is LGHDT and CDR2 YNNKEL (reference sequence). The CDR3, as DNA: TGTGCCAGCAGCCTACTTGGACAGGGGGCAGGTTCACCCCTCCACTTT. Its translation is CASSLLGQGAGSPLHF.

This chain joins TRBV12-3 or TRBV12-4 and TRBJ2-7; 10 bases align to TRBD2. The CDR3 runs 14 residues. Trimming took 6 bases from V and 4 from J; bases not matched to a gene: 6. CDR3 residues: CASSLAGVEYEQYF. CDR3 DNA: TGTGCCAGCAGCCTAGCGGGAGTCGAGTACGAGCAGTACTTC.

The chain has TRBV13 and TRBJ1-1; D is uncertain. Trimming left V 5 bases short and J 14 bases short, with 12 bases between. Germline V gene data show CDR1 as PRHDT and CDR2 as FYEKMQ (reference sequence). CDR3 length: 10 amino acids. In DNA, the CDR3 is TGTGCCAGCAGCCCCGGGATGAGGTTCTTT. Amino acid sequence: CASSPGMRFF.

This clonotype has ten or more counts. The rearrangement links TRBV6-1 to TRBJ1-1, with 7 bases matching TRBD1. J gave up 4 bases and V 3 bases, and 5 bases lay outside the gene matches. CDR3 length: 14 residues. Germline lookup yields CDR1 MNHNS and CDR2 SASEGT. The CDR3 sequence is CASSDRQGGTEAFF. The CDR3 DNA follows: TGTGCCAGCAGTGATAGGCAGGGGGGCACTGAAGCTTTCTTT.

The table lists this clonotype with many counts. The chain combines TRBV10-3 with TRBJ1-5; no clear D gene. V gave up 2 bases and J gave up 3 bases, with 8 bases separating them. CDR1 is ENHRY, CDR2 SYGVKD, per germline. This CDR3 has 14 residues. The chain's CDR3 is CAISEVRSNQPQHF. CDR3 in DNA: TGTGCCATCAGTGAGGTCAGGTCCAATCAGCCCCAGCATTTT.

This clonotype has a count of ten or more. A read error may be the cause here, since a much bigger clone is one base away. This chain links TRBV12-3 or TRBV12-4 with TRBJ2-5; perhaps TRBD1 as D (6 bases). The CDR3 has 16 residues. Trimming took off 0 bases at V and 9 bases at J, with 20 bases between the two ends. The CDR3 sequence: CASSLAIRTSEGAQYF. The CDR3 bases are TGTGCCAGCAGTTTAGCGATTCGAACTAGTGAGGGGGCCCAGTACTTC.

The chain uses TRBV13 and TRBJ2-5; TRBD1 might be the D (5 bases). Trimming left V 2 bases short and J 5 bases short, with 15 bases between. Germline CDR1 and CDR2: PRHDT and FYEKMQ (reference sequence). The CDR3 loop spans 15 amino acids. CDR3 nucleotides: TGTGCCAGCAGCTTAAGGGGCCTCGGTCGGGAGACCCAGTACTTC. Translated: CASSLRGLGRETQYF.

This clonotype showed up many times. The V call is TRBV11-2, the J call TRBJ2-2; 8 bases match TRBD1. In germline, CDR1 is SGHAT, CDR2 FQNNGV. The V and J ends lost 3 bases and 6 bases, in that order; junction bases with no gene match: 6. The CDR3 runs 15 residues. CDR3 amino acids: CASSLGQGAAGELFF. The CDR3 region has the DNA TGTGCCAGCAGCTTGGGGCAGGGGGCGGCCGGGGAGCTGTTTTTT.

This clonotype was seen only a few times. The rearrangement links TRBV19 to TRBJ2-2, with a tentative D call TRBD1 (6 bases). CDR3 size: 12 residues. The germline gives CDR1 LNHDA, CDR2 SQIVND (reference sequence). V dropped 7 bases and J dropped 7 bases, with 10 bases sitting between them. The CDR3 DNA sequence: TGTGCCAGTATCCCGGACAGCGGGGAGCTGTTTTTT. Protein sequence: CASIPDSGELFF.

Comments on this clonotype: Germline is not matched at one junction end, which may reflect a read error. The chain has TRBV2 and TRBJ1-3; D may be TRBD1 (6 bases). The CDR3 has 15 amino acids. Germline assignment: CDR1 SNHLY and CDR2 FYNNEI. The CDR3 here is CASREGGASGNTIYF. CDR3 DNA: TGTGCCAGCAGGGAAGGGGGAGCTTCTGGAAACACCATATATTTT.

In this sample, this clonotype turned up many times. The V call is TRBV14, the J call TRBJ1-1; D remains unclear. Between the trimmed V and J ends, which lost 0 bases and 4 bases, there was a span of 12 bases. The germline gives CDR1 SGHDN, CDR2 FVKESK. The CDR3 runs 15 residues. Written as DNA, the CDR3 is TGTGCCAGCAGCCAAGAATTCAGGATGGCCACTGAAGCTTTCTTT. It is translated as CASSQEFRMATEAFF. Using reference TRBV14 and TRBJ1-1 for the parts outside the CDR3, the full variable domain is EAGVTQFPSHSVIEKGQTVTLRCDPISGHDNLYWYRRVMGKEIKFLLHFVKESKQDESGMPNNRFLAERTGGTYSTLKVQPAELEDSGVYFCASSQEFRMATEAFFGQGTRLTVV.

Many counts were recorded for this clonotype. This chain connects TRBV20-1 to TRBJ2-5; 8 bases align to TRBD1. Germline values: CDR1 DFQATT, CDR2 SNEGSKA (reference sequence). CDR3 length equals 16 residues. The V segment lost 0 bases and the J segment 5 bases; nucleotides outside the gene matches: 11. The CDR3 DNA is TGCAGTGCTAGAGATCCGAACAGGGGGTTGATGGAGACCCAGTACTTC. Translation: CSARDPNRGLMETQYF.

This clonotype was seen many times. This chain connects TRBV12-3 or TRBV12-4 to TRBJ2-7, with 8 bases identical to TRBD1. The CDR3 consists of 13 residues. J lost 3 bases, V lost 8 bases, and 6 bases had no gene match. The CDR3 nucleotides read TGTGCCAGCTCGGGACAGGTGGGCTACGAGCAGTACTTC. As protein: CASSGQVGYEQYF.

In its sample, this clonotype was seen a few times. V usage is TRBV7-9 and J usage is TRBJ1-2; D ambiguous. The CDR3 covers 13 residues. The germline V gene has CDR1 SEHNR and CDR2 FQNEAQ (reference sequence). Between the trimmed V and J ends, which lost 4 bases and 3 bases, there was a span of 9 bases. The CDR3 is CASSSGIDYGYTF. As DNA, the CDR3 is TGTGCCAGCAGCTCCGGAATAGACTATGGCTACACCTTC.

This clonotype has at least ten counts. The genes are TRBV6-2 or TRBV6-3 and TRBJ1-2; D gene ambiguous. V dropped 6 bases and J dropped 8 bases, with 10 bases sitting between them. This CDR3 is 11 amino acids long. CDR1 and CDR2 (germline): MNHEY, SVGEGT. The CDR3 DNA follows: TGTGCCAGCAGGAGGGTAGGAGGCTACACCTTC. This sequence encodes CASRRVGGYTF.

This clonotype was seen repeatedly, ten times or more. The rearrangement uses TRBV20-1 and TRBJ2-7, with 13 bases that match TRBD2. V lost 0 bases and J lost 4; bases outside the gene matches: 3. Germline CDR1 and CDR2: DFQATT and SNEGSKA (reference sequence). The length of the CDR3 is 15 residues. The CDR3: CSARDRTSGGYEQYF. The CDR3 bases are TGCAGTGCTAGAGATCGGACTAGCGGGGGTTACGAGCAGTACTTC.

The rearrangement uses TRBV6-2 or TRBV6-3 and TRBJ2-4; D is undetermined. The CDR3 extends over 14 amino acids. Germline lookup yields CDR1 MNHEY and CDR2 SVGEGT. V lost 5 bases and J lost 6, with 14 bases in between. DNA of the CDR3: TGTGCCAGCAGTCCCGAAGGTCGGGCAAACATTCAGTACTTC. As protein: CASSPEGRANIQYF.

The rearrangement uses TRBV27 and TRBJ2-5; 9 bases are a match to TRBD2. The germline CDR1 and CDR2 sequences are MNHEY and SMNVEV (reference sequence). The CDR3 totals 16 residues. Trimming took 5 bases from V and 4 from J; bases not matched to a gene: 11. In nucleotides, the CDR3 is TGTGCCAGCAGTCTTATCAGGGGACTAGCAGGAGAGACCCAGTACTTC. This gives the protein CASSLIRGLAGETQYF.

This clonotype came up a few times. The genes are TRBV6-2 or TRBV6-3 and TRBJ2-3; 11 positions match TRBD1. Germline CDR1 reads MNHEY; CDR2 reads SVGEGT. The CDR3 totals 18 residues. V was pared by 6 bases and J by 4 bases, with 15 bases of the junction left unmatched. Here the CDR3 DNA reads TGTGCCAGCAGCAGGGCCGGGACAGGGGGTGGGGTCGCAGATACGCAGTATTTT. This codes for CASSRAGTGGGVADTQYF.

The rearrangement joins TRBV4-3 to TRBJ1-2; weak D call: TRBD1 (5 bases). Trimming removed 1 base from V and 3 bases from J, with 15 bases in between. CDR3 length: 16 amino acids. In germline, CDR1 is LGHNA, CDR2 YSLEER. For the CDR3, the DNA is TGCGCCAGCAGCCAAGTAGACAGACTCCGATACTATGGCTACACCTTC. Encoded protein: CASSQVDRLRYYGYTF.

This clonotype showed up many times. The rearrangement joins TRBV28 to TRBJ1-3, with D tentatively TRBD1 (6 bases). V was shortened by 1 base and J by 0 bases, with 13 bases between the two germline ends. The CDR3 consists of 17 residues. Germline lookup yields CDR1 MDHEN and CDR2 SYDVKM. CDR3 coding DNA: TGTGCCAGCAGTTTATCCGTGACAGGTAGCTCTGGAAACACCATATATTTT. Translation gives CASSLSVTGSSGNTIYF.

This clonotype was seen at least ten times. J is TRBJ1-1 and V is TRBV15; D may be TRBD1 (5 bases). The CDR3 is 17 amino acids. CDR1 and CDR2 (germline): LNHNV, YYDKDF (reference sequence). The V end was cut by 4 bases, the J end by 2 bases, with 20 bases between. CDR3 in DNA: TGTGCCACCAGCACGAGGTCCGGAGACAGACTAAACACTGAAGCTTTCTTT. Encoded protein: CATSTRSGDRLNTEAFF. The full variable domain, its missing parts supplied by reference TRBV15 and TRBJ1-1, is DAMVIQNPRYQVTQFGKPVTLSCSQTLNHNVMYWYQQKSSQAPKLLFHYYDKDFNNEADTPDNFQSRRPNTSFCFLDIRSPGLGDTAMYLCATSTRSGDRLNTEAFFGQGTRLTVV.